This T cell receptor beta chain was identified during a study of blood T cell repertoires in COVID-19 (dated by TCRdb to the early 2020s). Concerning the study at large: Samples from collaborators originated in the United States, Italy and Spain and spanned both the acute and convalescent phases of COVID-19. The prospective study material was composed of cDNA or gDNA derived from T cells, B-cell-depleted T cells, or PBMCs. Deeply sampled blood TCRbeta repertoires from subjects exposed to, actively infected with, or recovered from COVID-19 were included in the dataset. The repertoires were released in a freely available public database intended as a resource for research on the immune response to SARS-CoV-2. The samples were drawn from the first 160 participants of the ongoing ImmuneRACE study and from 950 to 1,500 subjects provided by 6 global collaborators. The sample metadata nearly always contained a de-identified subject ID, COVID-19 status, age in years and sex. Where available, HLA class I and class II types were taken from metadata supplied by the sample provider and were not determined by assay-based typing. General findings and caveats noted by the study authors: The quantity of clinical and demographic metadata differed by source and by participant and was supplied without curation.

The immunoSEQ Assay, a bias-controlled multiplex PCR, was used to amplify TCRbeta CDR3 regions from genomic DNA. From the authors' description of their analysis: Nucleated cell counts per sample were estimated from amplification of reference gene primers within the assay. To quantify the absolute abundance of each unique TCRbeta CDR3 rearrangement, sequence reads were collapsed and filtered. For each sample, productive Simpson clonality was calculated as the square root of Simpson's diversity index across productive rearrangements. TCRdb retrieved this table from immuneACCESS and kept in-frame rearrangements only. Not all clones are present; in checked studies, unresolved V genes account for under half, and no reason is known for the remainder. V, J and clone size are taken as reported in that table, and D and trimming were inferred from the DNA itself. The sample table lists some 150,000 clones, about three quarters of them with a count of one. Jointly, the top ten make up roughly 9% of the sample.

CDR1 SQVTM and CDR2 ANQGSEA were looked up in the germline V gene. Trimming accounts for 5 bases at V and 4 bases at J, while the number of junction bases matched to no gene is 6. Measured from the cysteine to the phenylalanine, the CDR3 is 13 residues long. The entry retains the CDR3 DNA only, 39 bases that are in frame from base 1. As to this clone: Its target antigen remains unknown. The sample holds no much larger clone one base away, and base qualities are not on file.

The collaborating institutions used their own protocols to collect whole blood in K2EDTA tubes. For TCRbeta analysis, collaborator samples were shipped as frozen whole blood, as isolated PBMCs, or as DNA extracted from either sample type. This receptor was obtained from a woman aged 50 to 60 with active or convalescent COVID-19. Sequencing was carried out using peripheral blood. This sequence uses TRBV29-1 and TRBJ2-7; TRBD2 agrees with 9 junctional bases. CDR3 reads: CSVSRGGRYEQYF. The DNA is as follows: TGCAGCGTTTCGCGGGGGGGCCGGTACGAGCAGTACTTC.